A single sample is the source of the 19 T cell receptor beta chains below, sequenced in a study of CD8 T cells in Susac syndrome. Reverse transcription of roughly 0.5 to 1 ug RNA was performed with random hexamers. One entry per CDR3 protein, called by TCRdb with MiXCR from the immunoSEQ multiplex PCR reads. The sample has more than 55,000 distinct CDR3 sequences; nearly 96% are singletons. Sequenced material: CD4+ T cells from PBMCs. The receptors here all came from a human donor with multiple sclerosis.

This chain joins TRBV20-1 and TRBJ2-6; TRBD2 might be the D (6 bases). Trimming cost V 1 base and J 1 base, with 14 bases left between them. The CDR3 is 17 residues long. Germline V CDR1 and CDR2: DFQATT, SNEGSKA (reference sequence). The CDR3 sequence: CSARGGGMVSGANVLTF. The CDR3 DNA reads TGCAGTGCTAGAGGTGGAGGGATGGTATCTGGGGCCAACGTCCTGACTTTC.

The rearrangement joins TRBV29-1 to TRBJ2-5; no clear D. Between the trimmed V and J ends, which lost 4 bases and 0 bases, there was a span of 6 bases. The CDR3 consists of 12 residues. Germline values: CDR1 SQVTM, CDR2 ANQGSEA. CDR3: CSVAAYQETQYF. As DNA, the CDR3 is TGCAGCGTTGCCGCGTACCAAGAGACCCAGTACTTC.

V gene TRBV20-1 combines with J gene TRBJ1-1, with 8 bases lining up with TRBD1. This CDR3 is built from 15 residues. V shed 0 bases and J 3 bases; nucleotides not matched to a gene: 6. Germline CDR1 is DFQATT and CDR2 is SNEGSKA (reference sequence). In nucleotides, the CDR3 is TGCAGTGCTAGAGAACAAGACAGGGGAGACACTGAAGCTTTCTTT. As protein: CSAREQDRGDTEAFF.

The chain uses TRBV2 and TRBJ2-5; D is unclear. Germline V gene data show CDR1 as SNHLY and CDR2 as FYNNEI. V was shortened by 2 bases and J by 5 bases, with 9 bases between the two germline ends. This CDR3 region has 13 residues. The CDR3 DNA reads TGTGCCAGCAGTGAAACTGGCAGGGAGACCCAGTACTTC. Translating it yields CASSETGRETQYF.

A remark on this clonotype: A junction boundary mismatches the germline segment, possibly from a read error. The rearrangement links TRBV20-1 to TRBJ2-5, with a weak D call TRBD1 (5 bases). The CDR3 contains 13 residues. Germline V gene sequence: CDR1 DFQATT, CDR2 SNEGSKA (reference sequence). CDR3 bases: TGCAGTGCTAGAGTTGACAGTCAAGAGCCCCAGTACTTC. Protein product: CSARVDSQEPQYF.

V and J are TRBV7-8 and TRBJ1-2; D perhaps matches TRBD1 (6 bases). CDR1 SGHVS and CDR2 FQNEAQ come from the germline V gene. The V and J ends lost 1 base and 4 bases respectively, with 16 bases between them. CDR3 length equals 16 residues. The CDR3 sequence is CASSLEVRRGGYGYTF. In nucleotides, the CDR3 is TGTGCCAGCAGCTTAGAGGTTCGCAGGGGCGGCTATGGCTACACCTTC.

This rearrangement joins TRBV28 to TRBJ1-1; TRBD1 agrees at 8 bases. V dropped 6 bases and J dropped 5; count of bases not matched to a gene: 5. The CDR3 is 13 residues long. Germline CDR1 and CDR2: MDHEN and SYDVKM. The CDR3 coding sequence is TGTGCCAGCAGCGAACAGGGGGAGACTGAAGCTTTCTTT. Its translation: CASSEQGETEAFF.

This chain joins TRBV4-1 and TRBJ2-2, with 9 positions matching TRBD1. The germline gives CDR1 MGHRA, CDR2 YSYEKL. The CDR3 contains 16 residues. The junction had 6 bases not matched to a gene; V was cut back by 3 bases and J by 4 bases. CDR3 nucleotides: TGCGCCAGCAGCCATGGGACAGGGAAGGCCACCGGGGAGCTGTTTTTT. Translated: CASSHGTGKATGELFF.

The chain joins TRBV20-1 to TRBJ2-7; D ambiguous. Germline V gives CDR1 DFQATT, CDR2 SNEGSKA (reference sequence). With 2 bases removed from V and 0 bases from J, the gap between germline ends came to 14 bases. The CDR3 consists of 15 residues. CDR3 sequence: CSARTVSAASYEQYF. The CDR3 bases are TGCAGTGCTAGAACGGTTTCGGCGGCCTCCTACGAGCAGTACTTC.

V usage is TRBV29-1 and J usage is TRBJ2-3; TRBD1 matches 8 bases. This CDR3 is 19 amino acids long. With V trimmed by 7 bases and J by 1 base, 22 bases remained unmatched. The germline gives CDR1 SQVTM, CDR2 ANQGSEA. CDR3 amino acids: CSARRGQMAGGRGTDTQYF. CDR3 nucleotides: TGCAGCGCCCGACGGGGGCAAATGGCAGGGGGCCGTGGCACAGATACGCAGTATTTT.

In this sample, this clonotype turned up a few times. This chain joins TRBV6-1 and TRBJ1-5, with no clear D. The CDR3 has 13 amino acids. Germline lookup yields CDR1 MNHNS and CDR2 SASEGT. V was trimmed by 10 bases and J by 2 bases, leaving 12 bases between them. CDR3 bases: TGTGCCACTGCAATTATGGGCAATCAGCCCCAGCATTTT. Its translation: CATAIMGNQPQHF.

The chain uses TRBV12-3 or TRBV12-4 and TRBJ1-5, with a weak D call TRBD1 (6 bases). V was cut by 4 bases and J by 2 bases, with 12 bases left in between. The CDR3 has 15 residues. The CDR3 loop reads CASSSRGRRNQPQHF. The CDR3 bases are TGTGCCAGCAGTTCCAGGGGCCGCCGCAATCAGCCCCAGCATTTT.

This clonotype has a single count. The gene calls are TRBV6-4 and TRBJ1-2; 9 bases align to TRBD1. The CDR3 loop spans 19 amino acids. The V gene's germline CDR1 is MRHNA and CDR2 SNTAGT. The V and J ends lost 0 bases and 5 bases, in that order; junction bases with no gene match: 16. The CDR3 spells CASSDSPDRGFCWSYGYTF. The CDR3 coding sequence is TGTGCCAGCAGTGACTCGCCTGACAGGGGGTTCTGTTGGTCGTATGGCTACACCTTC.

This CDR3 is CASSLAGQGLVNYGYTF. CDR3 DNA: TGTGCCAGCAGCTTAGCCGGACAGGGGTTAGTTAACTATGGCTACACCTTC. The chain joins TRBV7-9 to TRBJ1-2, with 9 bases lining up with TRBD1. Per germline, CDR1 SEHNR and CDR2 FQNEAQ (reference sequence). The trim removed 0 bases at V and 1 base at J, leaving 6 bases unmatched. This CDR3 has 17 amino acids.

The chain recombines TRBV4-3 with TRBJ1-2; D is ambiguous. Germline lookup yields CDR1 LGHNA and CDR2 YSLEER. V was trimmed by 0 bases and J by 8 bases, leaving 16 bases between them. CDR3 length equals 15 residues. CDR3 bases: TGCGCCAGCAGCCAAGACCGAGCGGGTTTTAGCGGCTACACCTTC. This gives the protein CASSQDRAGFSGYTF.

The V and J genes are TRBV12-3 or TRBV12-4 and TRBJ2-1; 8 nucleotides line up with TRBD2. The CDR3 extends over 14 amino acids. V lost 5 bases to trimming and J lost 9 bases; unmatched junction nucleotides: 9. CDR3 sequence: CASSPYGGGSEQFF. CDR3 coding DNA: TGTGCCAGCAGTCCCTACGGGGGGGGCTCTGAGCAGTTCTTC.

The J gene is TRBJ2-3, the V gene TRBV30; D not certain. CDR3 length: 11 amino acids. With 1 base removed from V and 3 bases from J, the gap between germline ends came to 2 bases. Per the germline V gene, CDR1 is GTSNPN and CDR2 is SVGIG (reference sequence). CDR3 nucleotides: TGTGCCTGGAGTGCAACAGATACGCAGTATTTT. It codes for CAWSATDTQYF.

The chain couples TRBV27 to TRBJ2-7; D possibly matches TRBD1 or TRBD2 (5 bases each). Germline V gene lookup returns CDR1 MNHEY and CDR2 SMNVEV (reference sequence). With 5 bases removed from V and 1 base from J, the gap between germline ends came to 12 bases. The CDR3 contains 14 residues. In nucleotides, the CDR3 is TGTGCCAGCAGTAAATGGGACCGATCCTACGAGCAGTACTTC. Protein: CASSKWDRSYEQYF.

The V gene is TRBV28, the J gene TRBJ1-1; no firm D call. The CDR3 is 13 amino acids. V was shortened by 4 bases and J by 11 bases, with 17 bases between the two germline ends. The germline gives CDR1 MDHEN, CDR2 SYDVKM. CDR3 protein: CASSSWAAISAFF. CDR3 in DNA: TGTGCCAGCAGTTCGTGGGCCGCCATCAGCGCTTTCTTT.